Described below is a single TCR beta chain sequence and its context. CDR3 length: 11 residues. Trimming removed 3 bases from V and 6 bases from J, with 9 bases in between. In germline, CDR1 is DFQATT, CDR2 SNEGSKA (reference sequence). The data derive from a study of blood T cell repertoires in COVID-19. Overall study context: Sites in the United States, Italy and Spain provided acute and convalescent COVID-19 samples.

Sequenced by immunoSEQ multiplex PCR; TCRdb stores in-frame clones only, minus some. The sample contains 40,000 to 45,000 clones, about nine tenths of which appear only once. The sample comprised peripheral blood. This receptor was identified in a man in his fifties or sixties with active COVID-19. The chain links TRBV20-1 to TRBJ2-7, with D uncertain. The DNA for the CDR3 is TGCAGTGCTAGGAGTTTTTTCGAGCAGTACTTC. This translates into CSARSFFEQYF.